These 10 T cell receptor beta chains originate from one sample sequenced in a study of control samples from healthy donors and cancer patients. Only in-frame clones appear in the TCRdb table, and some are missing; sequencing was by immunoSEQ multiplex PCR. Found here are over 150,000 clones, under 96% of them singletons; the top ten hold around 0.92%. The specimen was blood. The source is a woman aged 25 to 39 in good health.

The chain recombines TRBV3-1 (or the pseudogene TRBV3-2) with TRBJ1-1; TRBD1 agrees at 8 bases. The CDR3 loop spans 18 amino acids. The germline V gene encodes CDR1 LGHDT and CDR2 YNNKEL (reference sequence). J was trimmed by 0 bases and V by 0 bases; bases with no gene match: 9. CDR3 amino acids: CASSQDLGHRGMNTEAFF. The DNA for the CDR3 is TGTGCCAGCAGCCAAGACTTAGGTCACAGGGGGATGAACACTGAAGCTTTCTTT.

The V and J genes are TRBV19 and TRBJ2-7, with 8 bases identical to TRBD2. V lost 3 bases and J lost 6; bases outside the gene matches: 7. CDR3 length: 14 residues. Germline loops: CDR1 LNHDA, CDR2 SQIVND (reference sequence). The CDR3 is CASSMVAGSAEQYF. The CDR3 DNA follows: TGTGCCAGTAGTATGGTAGCGGGATCGGCCGAGCAGTACTTC.

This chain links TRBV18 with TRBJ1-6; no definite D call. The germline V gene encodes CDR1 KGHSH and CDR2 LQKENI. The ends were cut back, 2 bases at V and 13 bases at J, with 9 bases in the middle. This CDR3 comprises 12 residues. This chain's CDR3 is CASSPGEGPLHF. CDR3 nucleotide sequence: TGTGCCAGCTCACCAGGGGAGGGTCCCCTCCACTTT.

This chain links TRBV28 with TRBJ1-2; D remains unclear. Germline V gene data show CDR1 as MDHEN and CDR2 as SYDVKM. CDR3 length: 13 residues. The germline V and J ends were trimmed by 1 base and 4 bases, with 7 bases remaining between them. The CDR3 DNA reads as TGTGCCAGCAGTTTATCGGGGATCTATGGCTACACCTTC. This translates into CASSLSGIYGYTF.

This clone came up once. For the CDR3, the DNA is TGTGCCAGCAGCGCCCATAGCAGCGGCTACACCTTC. Translated, it gives CASSAHSSGYTF. The V and J genes are TRBV13 and TRBJ1-2; D is unclear. The CDR3 covers 12 residues. V gave up 5 bases and J gave up 8 bases, with 12 bases separating them. Germline V CDR1 and CDR2: PRHDT, FYEKMQ (reference sequence).

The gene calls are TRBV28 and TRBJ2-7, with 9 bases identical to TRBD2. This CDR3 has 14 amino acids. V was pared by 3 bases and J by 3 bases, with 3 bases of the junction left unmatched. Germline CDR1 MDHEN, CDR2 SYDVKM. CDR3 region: CASSFLAGHYEQYF. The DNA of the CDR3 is TGTGCCAGCAGTTTTCTAGCGGGACACTACGAGCAGTACTTC.

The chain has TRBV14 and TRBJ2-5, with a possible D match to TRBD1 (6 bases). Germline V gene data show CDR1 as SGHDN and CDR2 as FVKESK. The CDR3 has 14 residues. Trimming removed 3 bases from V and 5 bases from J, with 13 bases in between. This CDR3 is CASSHRRGVETQYF. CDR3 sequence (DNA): TGTGCCAGCAGCCACCGCAGGGGAGTGGAGACCCAGTACTTC.

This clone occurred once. CDR3 amino acids: CASSFKRASSNEKLFF. CDR3 nucleotide sequence: TGCGCCAGCAGCTTCAAGCGGGCGTCTTCTAATGAAAAACTGTTTTTT. This chain connects TRBV5-1 to TRBJ1-4, with D unresolved. Germline loops: CDR1 SGHRS, CDR2 YFSETQ. This CDR3 region has 16 residues. Trimming pared 2 bases from V and 3 bases from J, leaving 14 bases between. The entire variable domain, with the rest obtained from reference TRBV5-1 and TRBJ1-4, is as follows: KAGVTQTPRYLIKTRGQQVTLSCSPISGHRSVSWYQQTPGQGLQFLFEYFSETQRNKGNFPGRFSGRQFSNSRSEMNVSTLELGDSALYLCASSFKRASSNEKLFFGSGTQLSVL.

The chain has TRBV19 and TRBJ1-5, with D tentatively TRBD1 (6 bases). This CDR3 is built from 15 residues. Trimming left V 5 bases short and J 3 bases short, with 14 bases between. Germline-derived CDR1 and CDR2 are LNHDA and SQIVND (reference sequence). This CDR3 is CASSFETGYNQPQHF. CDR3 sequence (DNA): TGTGCCAGTAGTTTCGAGACAGGCTACAATCAGCCCCAGCATTTT.

The CDR3 DNA follows: TGTGCCAGCTCACCCGTCATAGCCAAAAACATTCAGTACTTC. It codes for CASSPVIAKNIQYF. The chain couples TRBV18 to TRBJ2-4, with D uncertain. Germline assignment: CDR1 KGHSH and CDR2 LQKENI. The CDR3 loop spans 14 amino acids. V was cut by 3 bases and J by 0 bases, with 6 bases left in between.